This T cell receptor (beta chain) was captured in a study of blood T cell repertoires in COVID-19. Across the study: Both acute and convalescent COVID-19 samples were obtained from the United States, Italy and Spain.

CDR3 size: 14 residues. Germline V gene data show CDR1 as SEHNR and CDR2 as FQNEAQ (reference sequence). V was shortened by 4 bases and J by 4 bases, with 10 bases between the two germline ends. In assigning cohorts, the study relied on participant-reported clinical history. Some clones are missing from TCRdb's copy, which holds only in-frame ones; the method was immunoSEQ multiplex PCR. The sample holds approximately 130,000 clones, less than 90% seen once. The specimen was PBMCs or T cells enriched from blood (not recorded which). The chain recombines TRBV7-9 with TRBJ2-2; D gene uncertain. This clonotype originated in a man younger than 45 who had recovered from COVID-19. CDR3 sequence reads: CASSSLLSTGELFF. For the CDR3, the DNA is TGTGCCAGCAGCTCTCTTTTGTCCACCGGGGAGCTGTTTTTT.